The 8 T cell receptor beta chains in this list originate from one sample, sequenced in a study of cytomegalovirus exposure and HLA in healthy donors. PCR employed 60 Vbeta and 13 Jbeta primers. The method was immunoSEQ multiplex PCR; TCRdb's version includes in-frame clones alone and lacks a portion of them. The sample's table shows approximately 61,000 clones. The source material was PBMCs. Every receptor here comes from a woman younger than 35 in good health and CMV-seronegative.

The chain joins TRBV25-1 to TRBJ1-2; maybe TRBD1 (6 bases). Germline V gives CDR1 MGHDK, CDR2 SYGVNS. Trimming removed 5 bases at V and 8 bases at J, with 18 bases between. The CDR3 is 14 residues long. The CDR3 DNA sequence: TGTGCCAGCAGTAAAGGGGGGGGCGTGAGGGGCTACACCTTC. Protein sequence: CASSKGGGVRGYTF.

V usage is TRBV2 and J usage is TRBJ1-2; no clear D. V shed 8 bases and J shed 7 bases, with 17 bases lying between them. The CDR3 sequence is 13 residues long. CDR1 and CDR2 from the germline V gene are SNHLY and FYNNEI. CDR3: CASFRAPAGGYTF. The CDR3 DNA reads TGTGCCAGCTTTCGTGCGCCGGCGGGTGGCTACACCTTC.

V usage is TRBV5-1 and J usage is TRBJ2-5, with 9 bases fitting TRBD2. The CDR3 length is 17 residues. Trimming took 4 bases from V and 5 from J; bases not matched to a gene: 15. The germline V gene has CDR1 SGHRS and CDR2 YFSETQ. CDR3 loop: CASSLGWREGRGETQYF. The CDR3 bases are TGCGCCAGCAGCCTCGGCTGGCGGGAGGGCCGAGGGGAGACCCAGTACTTC. The entire variable domain, with the rest obtained from reference TRBV5-1 and TRBJ2-5, is as follows: KAGVTQTPRYLIKTRGQQVTLSCSPISGHRSVSWYQQTPGQGLQFLFEYFSETQRNKGNFPGRFSGRQFSNSRSEMNVSTLELGDSALYLCASSLGWREGRGETQYFGPGTRLLVL.

The rearrangement links TRBV18 to TRBJ1-6, with 8 bases that match TRBD1. Losses at the gene ends were 3 bases for V and 7 bases for J; bases not matched to a gene: 5. The germline CDR1 and CDR2 sequences are KGHSH and LQKENI. The CDR3 is made up of 15 amino acids. The CDR3 nucleotides read TGTGCCAGCTCACCCCGGACAGGGTGGAATTCACCCCTCCACTTT. This translates into CASSPRTGWNSPLHF.

The rearrangement links TRBV7-2 to TRBJ2-7; 7 nucleotides match TRBD2. Germline values: CDR1 SGHTA, CDR2 FQGNSA. There are 14 residues in the CDR3. The ends lost 1 base at V and 2 bases at J; junction bases unmatched: 2. The CDR3 DNA is TGTGCCAGCAGCTTAGACAGCGGGACCTACGAGCAGTACTTC. It yields the protein CASSLDSGTYEQYF.

V usage is TRBV18 and J usage is TRBJ1-1; tentatively, D is TRBD1 (6 bases). Germline CDR1 reads KGHSH; CDR2 reads LQKENI. V gave up 3 bases and J gave up 4 bases, with 12 bases separating them. This CDR3 is 14 amino acids long. The CDR3 spells CASSPMTGRTEAFF. The CDR3 DNA reads TGTGCCAGCTCACCGATGACAGGACGCACTGAAGCTTTCTTT.

The gene calls are TRBV27 and TRBJ1-6, with 8 bases fitting TRBD1. The CDR3 covers 15 residues. Germline V gene lookup returns CDR1 MNHEY and CDR2 SMNVEV (reference sequence). Trimming removed 11 bases from V and 6 bases from J; junction bases left unmatched: 12. The CDR3 DNA reads as TGTGCCGACAAAGGTTCGACAGGGGTTAATTCACCCCTCCACTTT. Its protein product is CADKGSTGVNSPLHF.

V is TRBV2 and J is TRBJ1-1, with 8 bases lining up with TRBD1. Germline V gene data show CDR1 as SNHLY and CDR2 as FYNNEI. The CDR3 has 13 amino acids. V gave up 5 bases and J gave up 8 bases; unmatched junction bases: 7. In nucleotides, the CDR3 is TGTGCCAGCAGTCTTCAGACAGGGGAAGAAGCTTTCTTT. This codes for CASSLQTGEEAFF.